The clone carrying this T cell receptor beta chain was picked up a small number of times. The entry originates in a study of blood T cell repertoires in COVID-19. Study context: PBMCs, B-cell-depleted T cells, or T cells were the source of the cDNA or gDNA that made up the material.

In the study's own analysis: Reference gene primer amplification gave nucleated cell count estimates. The assay was immunoSEQ multiplex PCR, and TCRdb's table has in-frame clones only and misses some. The V and J calls and clone size come from that table; D and trimming were worked out from the DNA. The sample yields 120,000 to 150,000 clones, 85% to 90% seen once. The V and J ends lost 1 base and 7 bases respectively, with 8 bases between them. The CDR3 length is 12 residues. Germline CDR1 is GTSNPN and CDR2 is SVGIG (reference sequence). The V call is TRBV30, the J call TRBJ1-5; the D gene is possibly TRBD1 (6 bases). The sequence derives from a human donor in a cohort sampled during active COVID-19. The sample comprised peripheral blood. Here the CDR3 reads CAWSEGEQPQHF. DNA of the CDR3: TGTGCCTGGAGTGAGGGGGAGCAGCCCCAGCATTTT.